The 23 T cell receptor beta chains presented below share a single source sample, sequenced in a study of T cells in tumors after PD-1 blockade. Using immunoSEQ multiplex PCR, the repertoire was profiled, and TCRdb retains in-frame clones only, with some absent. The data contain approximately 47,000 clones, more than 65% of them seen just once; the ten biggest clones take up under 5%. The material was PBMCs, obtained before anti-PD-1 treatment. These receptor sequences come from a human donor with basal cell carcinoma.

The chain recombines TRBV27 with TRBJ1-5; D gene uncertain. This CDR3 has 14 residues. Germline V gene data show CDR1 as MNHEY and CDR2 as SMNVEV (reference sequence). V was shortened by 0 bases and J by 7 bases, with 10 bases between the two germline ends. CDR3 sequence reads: CASSLSAGIQPQHF. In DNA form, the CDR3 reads TGTGCCAGCAGTTTATCGGCAGGTATACAGCCCCAGCATTTT.

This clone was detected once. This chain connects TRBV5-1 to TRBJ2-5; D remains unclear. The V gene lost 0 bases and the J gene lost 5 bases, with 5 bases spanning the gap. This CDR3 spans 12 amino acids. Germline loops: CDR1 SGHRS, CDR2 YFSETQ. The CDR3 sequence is CASSLVGETQYF. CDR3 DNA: TGCGCCAGCAGCTTGGTGGGTGAGACCCAGTACTTC.

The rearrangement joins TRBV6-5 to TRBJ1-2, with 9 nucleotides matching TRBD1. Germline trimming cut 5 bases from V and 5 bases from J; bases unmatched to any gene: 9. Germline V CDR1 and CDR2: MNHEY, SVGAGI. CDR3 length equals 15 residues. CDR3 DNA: TGTGCCAGCAGTACCTCGGGACAGGGTGGATATGGCTACACCTTC. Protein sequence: CASSTSGQGGYGYTF.

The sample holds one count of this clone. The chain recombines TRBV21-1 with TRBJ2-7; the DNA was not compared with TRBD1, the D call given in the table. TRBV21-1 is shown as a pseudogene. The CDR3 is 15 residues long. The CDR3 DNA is TGTGCCAGCCGCTCCCCAGACAGGCGGGCCTACGAGCAGTACTTC. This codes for CASRSPDRRAYEQYF.

CDR3 region: CASSEEGATPYEAFF. The CDR3 DNA reads as TGTGCCAGCAGTGAAGAGGGGGCGACTCCCTATGAAGCTTTCTTT. V and J are TRBV6-1 and TRBJ1-1, with 7 bases matching TRBD1. The CDR3 is 15 residues long. Unmatched junction bases numbered 9, after V lost 1 base and J lost 7 bases. From germline, CDR1 is MNHNS and CDR2 SASEGT.

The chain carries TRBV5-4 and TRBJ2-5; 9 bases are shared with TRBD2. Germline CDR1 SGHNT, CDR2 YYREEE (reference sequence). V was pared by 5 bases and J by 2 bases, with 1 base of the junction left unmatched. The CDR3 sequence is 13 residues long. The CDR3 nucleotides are TGTGCCAGCAGGGCGGGGGGGCAAGAGACCCAGTACTTC. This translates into CASRAGGQETQYF.

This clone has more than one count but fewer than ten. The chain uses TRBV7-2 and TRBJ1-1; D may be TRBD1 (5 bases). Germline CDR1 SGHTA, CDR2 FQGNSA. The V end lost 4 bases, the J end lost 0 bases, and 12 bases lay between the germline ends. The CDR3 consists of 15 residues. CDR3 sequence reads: CASSWYAGVNTEAFF. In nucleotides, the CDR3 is TGTGCCAGCAGCTGGTATGCGGGGGTGAACACTGAAGCTTTCTTT.

In nucleotides, the CDR3 is TGTGCCAGCAGCTTCAGCCCCGGGGGAAACCAAGAGACCCAGTACTTC. It specifies CASSFSPGGNQETQYF. This chain joins TRBV5-4 and TRBJ2-5; tentative D call: TRBD2 (6 bases). The germline V gene encodes CDR1 SGHNT and CDR2 YYREEE (reference sequence). Trimming took 2 bases from V and 0 from J, leaving 14 bases between them. CDR3 length: 16 amino acids.

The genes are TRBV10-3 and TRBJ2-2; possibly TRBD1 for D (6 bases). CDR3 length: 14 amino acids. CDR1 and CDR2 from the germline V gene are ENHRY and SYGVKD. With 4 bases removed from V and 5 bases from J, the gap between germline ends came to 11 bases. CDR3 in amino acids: CAISGVGGTGELFF. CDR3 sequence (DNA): TGTGCCATCAGTGGAGTAGGGGGTACCGGGGAGCTGTTTTTT.

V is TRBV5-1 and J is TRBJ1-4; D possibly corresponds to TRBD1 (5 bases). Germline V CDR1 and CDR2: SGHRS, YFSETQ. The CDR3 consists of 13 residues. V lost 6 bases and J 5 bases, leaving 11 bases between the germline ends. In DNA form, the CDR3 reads TGCGCCAGCAAAGACAGCACAAATGAAAAACTGTTTTTT. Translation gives CASKDSTNEKLFF.

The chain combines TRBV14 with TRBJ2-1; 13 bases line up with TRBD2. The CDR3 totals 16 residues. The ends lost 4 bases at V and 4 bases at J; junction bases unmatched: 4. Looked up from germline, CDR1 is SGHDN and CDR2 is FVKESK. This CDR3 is CASSPRTSGGYNEQFF. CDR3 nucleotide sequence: TGTGCCAGCAGCCCCCGGACTAGCGGGGGTTACAATGAGCAGTTCTTC.

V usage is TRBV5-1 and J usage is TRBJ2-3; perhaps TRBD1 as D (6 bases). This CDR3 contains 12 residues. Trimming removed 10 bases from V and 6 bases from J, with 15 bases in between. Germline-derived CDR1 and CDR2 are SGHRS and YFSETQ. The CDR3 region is CASYRDTDTQYF. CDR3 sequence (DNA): TGCGCCTCCTACCGGGACACGGATACGCAGTATTTT.

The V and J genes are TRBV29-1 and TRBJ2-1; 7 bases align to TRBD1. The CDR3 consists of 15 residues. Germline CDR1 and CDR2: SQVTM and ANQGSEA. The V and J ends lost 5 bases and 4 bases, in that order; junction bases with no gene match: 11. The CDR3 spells CSVRVDRAAYNEQFF. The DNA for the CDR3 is TGCAGCGTTAGGGTTGACAGGGCAGCGTACAATGAGCAGTTCTTC.

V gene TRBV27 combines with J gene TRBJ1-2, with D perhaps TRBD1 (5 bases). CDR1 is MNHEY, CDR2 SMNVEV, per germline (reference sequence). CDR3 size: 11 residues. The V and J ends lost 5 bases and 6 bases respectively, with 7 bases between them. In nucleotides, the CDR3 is TGTGCCAGCAGTCCAGGGAATGGCTACACCTTC. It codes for CASSPGNGYTF.

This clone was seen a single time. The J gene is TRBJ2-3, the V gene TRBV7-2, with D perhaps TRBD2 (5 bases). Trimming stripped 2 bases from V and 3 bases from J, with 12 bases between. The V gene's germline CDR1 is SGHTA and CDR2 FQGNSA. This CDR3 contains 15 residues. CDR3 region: CASSLRRGKTDTQYF. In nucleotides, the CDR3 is TGTGCCAGCAGCTTACGCCGGGGTAAGACAGATACGCAGTATTTT.

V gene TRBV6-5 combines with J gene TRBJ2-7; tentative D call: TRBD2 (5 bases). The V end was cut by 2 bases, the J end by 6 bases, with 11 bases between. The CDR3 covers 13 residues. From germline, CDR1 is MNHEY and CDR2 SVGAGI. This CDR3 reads CASSYGRGPEQYF. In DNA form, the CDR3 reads TGTGCCAGCAGTTACGGTCGGGGTCCCGAGCAGTACTTC.

CDR3 sequence (DNA): TGTGCCACCGTAGGTAACCCGGGTTACGAGCAGTACTTC. This encodes CATVGNPGYEQYF. V is TRBV27 and J is TRBJ2-7; D remains unclear. This CDR3 has 13 residues. CDR1 and CDR2 (germline): MNHEY, SMNVEV (reference sequence). V shed 10 bases and J shed 4 bases, with 17 bases lying between them.

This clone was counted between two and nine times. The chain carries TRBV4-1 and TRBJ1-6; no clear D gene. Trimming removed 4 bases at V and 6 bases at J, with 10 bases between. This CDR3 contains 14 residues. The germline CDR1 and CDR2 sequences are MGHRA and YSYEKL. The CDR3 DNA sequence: TGCGCCAGCAGCCTAGACCCTGTTAATTCACCCCTCCACTTT. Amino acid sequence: CASSLDPVNSPLHF.

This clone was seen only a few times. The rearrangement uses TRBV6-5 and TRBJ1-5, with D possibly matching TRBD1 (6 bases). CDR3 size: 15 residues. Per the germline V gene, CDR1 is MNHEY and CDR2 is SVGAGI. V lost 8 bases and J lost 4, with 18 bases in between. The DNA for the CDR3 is TGTGCCAGCGCCGCTGAAATGACAGGTAATCAGCCCCAGCATTTT. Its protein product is CASAAEMTGNQPQHF.

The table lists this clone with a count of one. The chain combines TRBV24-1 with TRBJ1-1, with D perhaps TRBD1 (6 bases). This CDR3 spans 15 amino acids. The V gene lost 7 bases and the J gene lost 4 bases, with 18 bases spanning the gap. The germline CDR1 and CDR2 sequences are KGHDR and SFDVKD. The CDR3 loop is CATSSSGRGSTEAFF. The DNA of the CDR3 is TGTGCCACCAGCTCTTCGGGCAGGGGATCCACTGAAGCTTTCTTT.

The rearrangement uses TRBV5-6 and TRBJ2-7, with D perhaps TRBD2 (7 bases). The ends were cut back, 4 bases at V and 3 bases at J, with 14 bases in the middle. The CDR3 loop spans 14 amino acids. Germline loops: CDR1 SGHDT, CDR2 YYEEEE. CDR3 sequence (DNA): TGTGCCAGCAGCCCGCCGGGGGGCGGCTACGAGCAGTACTTC. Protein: CASSPPGGGYEQYF.

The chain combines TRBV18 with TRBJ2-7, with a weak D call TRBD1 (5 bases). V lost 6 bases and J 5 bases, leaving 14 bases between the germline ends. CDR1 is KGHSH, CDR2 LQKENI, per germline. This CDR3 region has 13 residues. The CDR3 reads CASSPLVRDEQYF. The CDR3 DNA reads TGTGCCAGCTCGCCGTTAGTCAGGGACGAGCAGTACTTC.

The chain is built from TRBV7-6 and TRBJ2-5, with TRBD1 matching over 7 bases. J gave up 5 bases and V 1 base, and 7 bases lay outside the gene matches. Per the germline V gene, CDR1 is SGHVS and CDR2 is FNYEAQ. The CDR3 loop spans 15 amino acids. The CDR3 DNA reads TGTGCCAGCAGCTTAGAGACAGGGTACGGGGAGACCCAGTACTTC. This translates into CASSLETGYGETQYF.